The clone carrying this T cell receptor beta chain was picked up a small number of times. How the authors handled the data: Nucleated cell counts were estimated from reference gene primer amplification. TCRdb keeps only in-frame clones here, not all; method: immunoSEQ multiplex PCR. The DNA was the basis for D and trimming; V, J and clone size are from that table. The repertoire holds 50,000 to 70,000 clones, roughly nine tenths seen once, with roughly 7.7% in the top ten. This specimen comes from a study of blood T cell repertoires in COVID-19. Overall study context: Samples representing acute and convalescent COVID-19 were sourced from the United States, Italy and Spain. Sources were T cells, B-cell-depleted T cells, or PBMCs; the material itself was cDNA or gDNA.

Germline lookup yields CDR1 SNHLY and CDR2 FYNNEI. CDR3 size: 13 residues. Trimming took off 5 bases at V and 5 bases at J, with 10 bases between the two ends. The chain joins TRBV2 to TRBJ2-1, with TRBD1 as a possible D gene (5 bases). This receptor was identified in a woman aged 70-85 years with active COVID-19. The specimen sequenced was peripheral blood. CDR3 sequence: CASSQGLNNEQFF. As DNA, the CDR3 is TGTGCCAGCAGTCAGGGCTTAAACAATGAGCAGTTCTTC. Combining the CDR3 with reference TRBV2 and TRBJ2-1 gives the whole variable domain EPEVTQTPSHQVTQMGQEVILRCVPISNHLYFYWYRQILGQKVEFLVSFYNNEISEKSEIFDDQFSVERPDGSNFTLKIRSTKLEDSAMYFCASSQGLNNEQFFGPGTRLTVL.